Listed below are T cell receptor beta chains from one sample, sequenced in a study of blood T cell repertoires in COVID-19. Clones were sequenced by immunoSEQ multiplex PCR, and TCRdb holds only the in-frame ones, with some missing. The sample has some 260,000 clones; around 88% are singletons. The sequenced sample was peripheral blood. Receptor source: a man older than 75 with acute or convalescent COVID-19. Both conserved end residues are part of each CDR3. D genes are given only for firm matches. Where a row states a size, it is once, few, many or the class of an expanded clone; other rows omit it.

d_call j_call clone_size v_call cdr3_aa cdr3_nt
- TRBJ1-3 once TRBV28 CASSTHRDKGRNTIYF TGTGCCAGCAGTACTCACAGGGATAAGGGAAGAAACACCATATATTTT
- TRBJ2-6 - TRBV6-2/TRBV6-3 CASSYSRPSSGANVLTF TGTGCCAGCAGTTACTCGAGGCCGAGCTCTGGGGCCAACGTCCTGACTTTC
TRBD1 TRBJ1-1 - TRBV5-5 CASSRDRLYTEAFF TGTGCCAGCAGCAGGGACAGGTTATACACTGAAGCTTTCTTT
- TRBJ1-4 - TRBV5-1 CASSLGHRNYEKLFF TGCGCCAGCAGCTTGGGTCACAGGAATTATGAAAAACTGTTTTTT
- TRBJ2-5 few TRBV3-1/TRBV3-2 CASSPWTNQETQYF TGTGCCAGCAGCCCTTGGACTAATCAAGAGACCCAGTACTTC
TRBD2 TRBJ2-3 many TRBV11-1 CASSLEAGGPTDTQYF TGTGCCAGCAGCTTGGAAGCGGGAGGGCCAACAGATACGCAGTATTTT
- TRBJ1-5 - TRBV6-2/TRBV6-3 CASSYRQGWYQPQHF TGTGCCAGCAGTTACCGGCAGGGGTGGTATCAGCCCCAGCATTTT
TRBD1 TRBJ1-2 - TRBV19 CASKHRGEGYTF TGTGCCAGTAAACACAGGGGGGAAGGCTACACCTTC
- TRBJ2-5 - TRBV15 CATSRGGGETQYF TGTGCCACCAGCAGAGGAGGGGGAGAGACCCAGTACTTC
TRBD2 TRBJ2-1 - TRBV11-1 CASSYGTSGYNEQFF TGTGCCAGCAGCTACGGGACTAGCGGATACAATGAGCAGTTCTTC
- TRBJ1-5 once TRBV5-5 CASSSIRHDLNQPQHF TGTGCCAGCAGCTCCATTCGACACGACCTCAATCAGCCCCAGCATTTT
TRBD1 TRBJ2-7 - TRBV28 CASRATGERYEQYF TGTGCCAGCAGGGCAACAGGGGAGCGGTACGAGCAGTACTTC
- TRBJ2-1 - TRBV4-3 CASSPFLSGVEQFF TGCGCCAGCAGCCCATTTTTGAGTGGAGTTGAGCAGTTCTTC
- TRBJ1-2 - TRBV6-5 CASSYSNRNGYTF TGTGCCAGCAGTTACTCTAACAGGAATGGCTACACCTTC
- TRBJ2-3 - TRBV5-1 CASSLVRGTGWTDTQYF TGCGCCAGCAGCTTGGTGCGAGGAACAGGGTGGACAGATACGCAGTATTTT
TRBD2 TRBJ2-7 - TRBV28 CASSLRLAGVGEQYF TGTGCCAGCAGTCTCCGACTAGCGGGAGTTGGCGAGCAGTACTTC
TRBD1 TRBJ2-5 - TRBV6-1 CASSDPGTVSEETQYF TGTGCCAGCAGTGATCCCGGGACAGTCTCAGAAGAGACCCAGTACTTC
- TRBJ1-5 once TRBV9 CASSVGPFNQPQHF TGTGCCAGCAGCGTAGGTCCGTTCAATCAGCCCCAGCATTTT
TRBD1 TRBJ1-1 - TRBV3-1/TRBV3-2 CASSPRDRGNTEAFF TGTGCCAGCAGCCCCCGGGACAGGGGCAACACTGAAGCTTTCTTT
TRBD2 TRBJ2-7 - TRBV27 CASSLGSLGRPYEQYF TGTGCCAGCAGTTTAGGATCGCTCGGGAGGCCCTACGAGCAGTACTTC
- TRBJ1-1 - TRBV19 CASSIMNYNTEAFF TGTGCCAGTAGTATAATGAACTATAACACTGAAGCTTTCTTT
- TRBJ2-1 - TRBV15 CATSRDRDSYNEQFF TGTGCCACCAGCAGAGACCGGGACTCCTACAATGAGCAGTTCTTC
TRBD1 TRBJ2-6 once TRBV7-2 CASSFSRGTGANVLTF TGTGCCAGCAGCTTCAGCAGGGGGACTGGGGCCAACGTCCTGACTTTC
- TRBJ2-7 - TRBV2 CASSEPGLTYEQYF TGTGCCAGCAGTGAACCGGGACTGACGTACGAGCAGTACTTC
- TRBJ1-1 - TRBV19 CASSIGAANTEAFF TGTGCCAGTAGTATAGGGGCTGCTAACACTGAAGCTTTCTTT
- TRBJ1-1 - TRBV6-6 CASSPGRGARGEAFF TGTGCCAGCAGCCCCGGGCGGGGGGCGCGAGGTGAAGCTTTCTTT
- TRBJ2-7 - TRBV5-6 CASSLTGYEQYF TGTGCCAGCAGCTTAACAGGCTACGAGCAGTACTTC
- TRBJ2-1 - TRBV3-1/TRBV3-2 CASSQGVGLPSYNEQFF TGTGCCAGCAGCCAAGGTGTGGGCTTGCCATCCTACAATGAGCAGTTCTTC
TRBD1 TRBJ1-1 - TRBV5-8 CASSFWTGTPGSGFF TGTGCCAGCAGCTTCTGGACAGGCACCCCAGGAAGTGGTTTCTTT
- TRBJ2-1 - TRBV11-2 CASSLAFYNEQFF TGTGCCAGCAGCTTAGCCTTTTACAATGAGCAGTTCTTC
TRBD2 TRBJ2-5 - TRBV11-2 CASSTSGGAGTQYF TGTGCCAGCAGCACTAGCGGGGGGGCGGGGACCCAGTACTTC
- TRBJ1-4 - TRBV29-1 CSVQEAGEKLFF TGCAGCGTTCAGGAGGCGGGGGAAAAACTGTTTTTT
- TRBJ1-2 - TRBV12-1 CASSSYTGLNFYGYTF TGTGCCAGCAGCTCCTATACCGGACTGAACTTCTATGGCTACACCTTC
TRBD1 TRBJ1-5 - TRBV6-2/TRBV6-3 CASSYPPGQGYQPQHF TGTGCCAGCAGTTACCCCCCCGGACAGGGCTATCAGCCCCAACATTTT
TRBD2 TRBJ2-5 - TRBV3-1/TRBV3-2 CASSFRLAGGVQETQYF TGTGCCAGCAGCTTCCGACTAGCGGGAGGGGTCCAAGAGACCCAGTACTTC
- TRBJ1-5 - TRBV12-5 CASGSRIHQPQHF TGTGCTAGTGGTTCGCGAATCCATCAGCCCCAGCATTTT
- TRBJ2-3 - TRBV9 CASSVGPSSSTDTQYF TGTGCCAGCAGCGTTGGCCCCTCCTCTAGCACAGATACGCAGTATTTT
- TRBJ1-2 - TRBV4-3 CASSQDWSIAYGYTF TGCGCCAGCAGCCAAGATTGGTCTATCGCTTATGGCTACACCTTC
TRBD2 TRBJ2-3 - TRBV5-1 CASSLGLAGVADTQYF TGCGCCAGCAGCTTGGGACTAGCGGGAGTAGCAGATACGCAGTATTTT
TRBD2 TRBJ2-3 - TRBV7-2 CASSLVLAGFTDTQYF TGTGCCAGCAGCTTAGTACTAGCGGGGTTCACAGATACGCAGTATTTT
- TRBJ2-1 - TRBV11-3 CASSLVPSSYNEQFF TGTGCCAGCAGCTTGGTCCCGAGCTCCTACAATGAGCAGTTCTTC
- TRBJ1-1 - TRBV6-2/TRBV6-3 CASRPLLDSYHEAFF TGTGCCAGCAGACCTCTTTTGGACAGCTACCATGAAGCTTTCTTT
- TRBJ1-2 - TRBV19 CASSIAGKQGYTF TGTGCCAGTAGTATAGCAGGGAAACAAGGCTACACCTTC
- TRBJ2-2 - TRBV21-1 CASSKVSGRIGEELFF TGTGCCAGCAGCAAAGTTAGCGGGAGGATTGGTGAGGAGCTGTTTTTT
- TRBJ2-3 - TRBV2 CASSGGSTIGDTQYF TGTGCCAGCAGTGGGGGATCGACTATAGGAGATACGCAGTATTTT
- TRBJ1-3 - TRBV5-4 CASSWAGGTSGNTIYF TGTGCCAGCAGCTGGGCGGGGGGCACCTCTGGAAACACCATATATTTT
TRBD1 TRBJ1-1 - TRBV4-3 CASSLYRGGKPNTEAFF TGCGCCAGCAGCCTTTACAGGGGTGGTAAGCCGAACACTGAAGCTTTCTTT
TRBD1 TRBJ1-2 once TRBV7-8 CASSLLQGADGYTF TGTGCCAGCAGCTTACTCCAGGGGGCGGATGGCTACACCTTC
TRBD2 TRBJ2-3 - TRBV7-2 CASRLGLAGIGADTQYF TGTGCCAGCAGGTTAGGACTAGCGGGGATTGGTGCAGATACGCAGTATTTT
TRBD2 TRBJ2-1 - TRBV6-2/TRBV6-3 CASSYILAGGNEQFF TGTGCCAGCAGTTACATACTAGCGGGGGGTAATGAGCAGTTCTTC
TRBD1 TRBJ2-5 - TRBV5-4 CASSWRQGGETQYF TGTGCCAGCAGCTGGCGACAGGGTGGTGAGACCCAGTACTTC
TRBD1 TRBJ2-3 - TRBV10-3 CAISESGNRGTDTQYF TGTGCCATCAGTGAGTCAGGGAACAGGGGGACAGATACGCAGTATTTT
- TRBJ1-6 - TRBV10-2 CATTAGDSPLHF TGCGCCACCACCGCAGGGGACTCACCCCTCCACTTT
TRBD1 TRBJ1-6 - TRBV19 CASRTQGANNSPLHF TGTGCCAGTAGGACACAGGGGGCCAATAATTCACCCCTCCACTTT
- TRBJ2-3 - TRBV4-1 CASSQDVQGGDTQYF TGCGCCAGCAGCCAAGATGTGCAGGGAGGAGATACGCAGTATTTT
- TRBJ2-7 - TRBV12-3/TRBV12-4 CASNIQGYEQYF TGTGCCAGCAATATACAGGGATACGAGCAGTACTTC
TRBD1 TRBJ2-7 once TRBV6-5 CASNPGQGAYEQYF TGTGCCAGCAACCCGGGACAGGGGGCCTACGAGCAGTACTTC